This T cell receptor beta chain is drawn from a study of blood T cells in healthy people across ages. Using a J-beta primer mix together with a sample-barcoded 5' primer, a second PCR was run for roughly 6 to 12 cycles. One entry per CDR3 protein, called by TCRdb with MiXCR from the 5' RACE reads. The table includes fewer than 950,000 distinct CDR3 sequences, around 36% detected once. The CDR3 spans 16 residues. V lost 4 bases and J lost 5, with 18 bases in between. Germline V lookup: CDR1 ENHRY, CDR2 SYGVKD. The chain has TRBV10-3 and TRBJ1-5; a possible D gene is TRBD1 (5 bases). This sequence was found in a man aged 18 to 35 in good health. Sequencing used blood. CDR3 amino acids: CAISGGWGGGDQPQHF. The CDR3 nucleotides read TGTGCCATCAGTGGGGGTTGGGGCGGCGGGGATCAGCCCCAGCATTTT.